The next 16 T cell receptor beta chains were all read from a single sample in a study of resident and recirculating memory T cells in vitiligo. Generated by immunoSEQ multiplex PCR, the TCRdb table keeps only in-frame clones and is missing some. The sample yields about 76,000 clones, about 92% seen once. Sequenced input: blood. The receptors come from a male donor with vitiligo.

The chain uses TRBV11-3 and TRBJ2-7, with 9 bases that match TRBD2. V was clipped by 4 bases and J by 6 bases; unmatched bases: 7. The CDR3 spans 14 residues. Looked up from germline, CDR1 is SGHNT and CDR2 is YENEEA. In nucleotides, the CDR3 is TGTGCCAGCAGCTCGAATAGCGGGAGCCGCGAGCAGTACTTC. As protein: CASSSNSGSREQYF.

This clone was recorded once. This chain connects TRBV15 to TRBJ2-7; weak D call: TRBD1 (5 bases). Germline V lookup: CDR1 LNHNV, CDR2 YYDKDF (reference sequence). CDR3 size: 15 residues. V was pared by 0 bases and J by 4 bases, with 13 bases between. The CDR3 nucleotides read TGTGCCACCAGCAGAGATCGCAGGGCCGTATACGAGCAGTACTTC. This codes for CATSRDRRAVYEQYF.

The J gene is TRBJ2-1, the V gene TRBV7-2; D not resolved. The CDR3 sequence is 14 residues long. In germline, CDR1 is SGHTA, CDR2 FQGNSA. Deletions cut 4 bases from V and 2 bases from J, with 9 bases between. CDR3 residues: CASSSSVPYNEQFF. The DNA for the CDR3 is TGTGCCAGCAGCTCAAGCGTCCCCTACAATGAGCAGTTCTTC. The variable domain in full, with the rest retrieved from reference TRBV7-2 and TRBJ2-1, is GAGVSQSPSNKVTEKGKDVELRCDPISGHTALYWYRQSLGQGLEFLIYFQGNSAPDKSGLPSDRFSAERTGGSVSTLTIQRTQQEDSAVYLCASSSSVPYNEQFFGPGTRLTVL.

The sample holds a few counts of this clone. Written as DNA, the CDR3 is TGTGCCAGTAGTACTAGCGTCTCCTACGAGCAGTACTTC. This sequence encodes CASSTSVSYEQYF. This chain links TRBV19 with TRBJ2-7; a possible D gene is TRBD2 (6 bases). Looked up from germline, CDR1 is LNHDA and CDR2 is SQIVND (reference sequence). The V end lost 4 bases, the J end lost 0 bases, and 7 bases lay between the germline ends. The CDR3 totals 13 residues.

The chain links TRBV14 to TRBJ2-1; D is unclear. CDR1 and CDR2 (germline): SGHDN, FVKESK. This CDR3 contains 12 residues. V was shortened by 2 bases and J by 7 bases, with 6 bases between the two germline ends. In nucleotides, the CDR3 is TGTGCCAGCAGCCAACGTAGAAATGAGCAGTTCTTC. It translates to CASSQRRNEQFF. Using reference TRBV14 and TRBJ2-1 for the parts outside the CDR3, the full variable domain is EAGVTQFPSHSVIEKGQTVTLRCDPISGHDNLYWYRRVMGKEIKFLLHFVKESKQDESGMPNNRFLAERTGGTYSTLKVQPAELEDSGVYFCASSQRRNEQFFGPGTRLTVL.

The J gene is TRBJ2-7, the V gene TRBV30; D is unclear. The CDR3 length is 11 residues. The V gene's germline CDR1 is GTSNPN and CDR2 SVGIG (reference sequence). V dropped 1 base and J dropped 8 bases, with 9 bases sitting between them. CDR3 region: CAWSALNQQYF. The CDR3 coding sequence is TGTGCCTGGAGTGCCCTTAATCAGCAGTACTTC.

The chain joins TRBV2 to TRBJ2-1; 8 bases align to TRBD1. Germline V gene data show CDR1 as SNHLY and CDR2 as FYNNEI. CDR3 length: 13 residues. The junction had 5 bases not matched to a gene; V was cut back by 9 bases and J by 4 bases. This CDR3 reads CASGDRTYNEQFF. The CDR3 DNA follows: TGTGCCAGTGGGGACAGGACATACAATGAGCAGTTCTTC.

This chain connects TRBV7-3 to TRBJ2-7; 7 nucleotides agree with TRBD2. V was pared by 7 bases and J by 4 bases, with 10 bases of the junction left unmatched. Germline CDR1 SGHTA, CDR2 FQGTGA. The CDR3 spans 14 residues. The CDR3 loop reads CASIRTNGRYEQYF. The CDR3 DNA reads as TGTGCCAGCATCCGGACGAACGGGAGGTACGAGCAGTACTTC.

V is TRBV2 and J is TRBJ2-5; 8 nucleotides agree with TRBD1. Germline V gene sequence: CDR1 SNHLY, CDR2 FYNNEI. The CDR3 contains 14 residues. With 2 bases clipped from V and 5 bases from J, the junction kept 4 bases outside the gene matches. The CDR3 coding sequence is TGTGCCAGCAGTGAACAGGGGGCGGGGGAGACCCAGTACTTC. The encoded protein is CASSEQGAGETQYF.

The V call is TRBV10-3, the J call TRBJ1-2, with D perhaps TRBD1 (6 bases). Trimming cost V 2 bases and J 6 bases, with 7 bases left between them. Germline CDR1 and CDR2: ENHRY and SYGVKD. The length of the CDR3 is 12 residues. The CDR3 DNA follows: TGTGCCATCAGTGAGGCAGGGGATGGCTACACCTTC. Protein sequence: CAISEAGDGYTF.

This clone occurred once. The V gene is TRBV5-4, the J gene TRBJ2-1; 8 nucleotides match TRBD2. This CDR3 spans 17 amino acids. Per the germline V gene, CDR1 is SGHNT and CDR2 is YYREEE (reference sequence). J was trimmed by 3 bases and V by 0 bases; bases with no gene match: 8. The CDR3 region has the DNA TGTGCCAGCAGCTTGGGGGCCAGCGGGAGTTTCTACAATGAGCAGTTCTTC. Translating gives CASSLGASGSFYNEQFF.

CDR3 amino acids: CASSLYQGLAGATDTQYF. Written as DNA, the CDR3 is TGTGCCAGCAGCTTATACCAGGGACTAGCGGGAGCTACAGATACGCAGTATTTT. The rearrangement joins TRBV7-2 to TRBJ2-3, with 14 bases that match TRBD2. With 2 bases clipped from V and 3 bases from J, the junction kept 7 bases outside the gene matches. The CDR3 has 18 residues. CDR1 is SGHTA, CDR2 FQGNSA, per germline.

This clone was seen a single time. This chain uses TRBV18 with TRBJ2-3; 8 bases are shared with TRBD2. The CDR3 length is 14 residues. Trimming removed 6 bases from V and 4 bases from J; junction bases left unmatched: 6. The germline gives CDR1 KGHSH, CDR2 LQKENI. CDR3 region: CASSSGRGADTQYF. Written as DNA, the CDR3 is TGTGCCAGCTCCAGCGGGAGAGGGGCAGATACGCAGTATTTT.

The chain has TRBV28 and TRBJ1-3, with D tentatively TRBD1 (5 bases). The CDR3 contains 15 residues. Germline CDR1 MDHEN, CDR2 SYDVKM. The V end was cut by 5 bases, the J end by 0 bases, with 11 bases between. The chain's CDR3 is CASSLGTFSGNTIYF. The CDR3 nucleotides are TGTGCCAGCAGTCTAGGGACTTTCTCTGGAAACACCATATATTTT. The full variable domain, in which reference TRBV28 and TRBJ1-3 provide the parts outside the CDR3, is DVKVTQSSRYLVKRTGEKVFLECVQDMDHENMFWYRQDPGLGLRLIYFSYDVKMKEKGDIPEGYSVSREKKERFSLILESASTNQTSMYLCASSLGTFSGNTIYFGEGSWLTVV.

This clone was counted once. This chain joins TRBV7-8 and TRBJ1-5, with D unresolved. There are 14 residues in the CDR3. Trimming took 2 bases from V and 3 from J, leaving 8 bases between them. Germline V CDR1 and CDR2: SGHVS, FQNEAQ. The CDR3 reads CASSLSTSNQPQHF. DNA for the CDR3: TGTGCCAGCAGCTTATCGACTTCCAATCAGCCCCAGCATTTT. The full variable domain, its missing parts supplied by reference TRBV7-8 and TRBJ1-5, is GAGVSQSPRYKVAKRGQDVALRCDPISGHVSLFWYQQALGQGPEFLTYFQNEAQLDKSGLPSDRFFAERPEGSVSTLKIQRTQQEDSAVYLCASSLSTSNQPQHFGDGTRLSIL.

The genes are TRBV27 and TRBJ2-2; 8 bases match TRBD1. There are 14 residues in the CDR3. CDR1 is MNHEY, CDR2 SMNVEV, per germline (reference sequence). Losses at the gene ends were 6 bases for V and 5 bases for J; bases not matched to a gene: 5. The CDR3 sequence: CASSQDRGTGELFF. The CDR3 nucleotides read TGTGCCAGCAGCCAAGACAGGGGTACCGGGGAGCTGTTTTTT.